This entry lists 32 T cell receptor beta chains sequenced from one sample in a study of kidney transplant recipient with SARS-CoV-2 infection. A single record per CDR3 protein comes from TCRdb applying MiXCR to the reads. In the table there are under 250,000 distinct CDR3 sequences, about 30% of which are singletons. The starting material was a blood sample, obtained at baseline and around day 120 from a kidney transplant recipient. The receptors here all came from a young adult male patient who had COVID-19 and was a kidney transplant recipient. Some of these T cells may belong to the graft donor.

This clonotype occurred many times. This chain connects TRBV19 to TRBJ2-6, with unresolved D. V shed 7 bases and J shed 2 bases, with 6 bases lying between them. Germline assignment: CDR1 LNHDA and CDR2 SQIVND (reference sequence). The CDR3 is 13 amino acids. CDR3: CASNPPGANVLTF. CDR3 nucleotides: TGTGCCAGTAACCCCCCTGGGGCCAACGTCCTGACTTTC.

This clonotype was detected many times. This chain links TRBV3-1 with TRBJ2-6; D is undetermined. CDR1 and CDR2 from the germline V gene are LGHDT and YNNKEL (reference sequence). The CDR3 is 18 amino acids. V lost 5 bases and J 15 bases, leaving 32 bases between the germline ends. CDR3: CASSVIITLHKVGPTLTF. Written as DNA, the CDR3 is TGTGCCAGCAGCGTCATAATCACCCTTCACAAAGTCGGGCCAACCCTGACTTTC.

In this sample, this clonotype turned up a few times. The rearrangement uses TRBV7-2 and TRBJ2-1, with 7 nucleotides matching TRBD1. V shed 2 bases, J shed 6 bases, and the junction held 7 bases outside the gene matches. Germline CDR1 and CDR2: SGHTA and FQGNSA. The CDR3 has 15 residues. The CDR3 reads CASSLSHEGANEQFF. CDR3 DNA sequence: TGTGCCAGCAGCTTATCTCACGAGGGGGCCAATGAGCAGTTCTTC. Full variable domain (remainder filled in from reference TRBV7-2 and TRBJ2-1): GAGVSQSPSNKVTEKGKDVELRCDPISGHTALYWYRQSLGQGLEFLIYFQGNSAPDKSGLPSDRFSAERTGGSVSTLTIQRTQQEDSAVYLCASSLSHEGANEQFFGPGTRLTVL.

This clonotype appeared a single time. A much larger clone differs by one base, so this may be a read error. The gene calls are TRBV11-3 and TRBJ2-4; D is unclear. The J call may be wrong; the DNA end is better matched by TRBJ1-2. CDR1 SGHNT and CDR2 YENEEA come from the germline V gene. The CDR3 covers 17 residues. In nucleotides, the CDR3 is TGTGCCAGCAGCCCCATTAGCGATCTCGGAGAGACCTATGGCTACACCTTC. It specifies CASSPISDLGETYGYTF.

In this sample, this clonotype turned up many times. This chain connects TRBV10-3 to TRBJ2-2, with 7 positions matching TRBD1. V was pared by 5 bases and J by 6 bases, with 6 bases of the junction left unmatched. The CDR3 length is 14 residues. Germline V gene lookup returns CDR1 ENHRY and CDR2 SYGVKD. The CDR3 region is CAISYDQGAGELFF. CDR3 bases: TGTGCCATCAGTTATGACCAGGGGGCCGGGGAGCTGTTTTTT.

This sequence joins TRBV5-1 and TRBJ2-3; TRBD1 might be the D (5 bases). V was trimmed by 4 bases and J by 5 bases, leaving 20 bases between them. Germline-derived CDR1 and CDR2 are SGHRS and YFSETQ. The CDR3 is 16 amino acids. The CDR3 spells CASSPQTGLGLDTQYF. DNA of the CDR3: TGCGCCAGCAGCCCCCAAACAGGATTGGGTTTAGATACGCAGTATTTT.

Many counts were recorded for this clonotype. DNA for the CDR3: TGTGCCAGCAGGCCCCCAGGAGATGGGGGCTACACCTTC. Amino acid sequence: CASRPPGDGGYTF. J is TRBJ1-2 and V is TRBV28; D unclear. Germline loops: CDR1 MDHEN, CDR2 SYDVKM. The CDR3 is made up of 13 amino acids. Trimming pared 6 bases from V and 8 bases from J, leaving 16 bases between.

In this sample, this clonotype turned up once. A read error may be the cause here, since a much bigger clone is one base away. CDR3 coding DNA: TGCGCCAGCAGCTCGGACCTGACCGGGACAAGGAACACTGAAGCTTTCTTT. Protein product: CASSSDLTGTRNTEAFF. The chain is built from TRBV5-1 and TRBJ1-1, with D perhaps TRBD1 (6 bases). The ends were cut back, 3 bases at V and 1 base at J, with 19 bases in the middle. This CDR3 spans 17 amino acids. Germline loops: CDR1 SGHRS, CDR2 YFSETQ. The full variable domain, in which reference TRBV5-1 and TRBJ1-1 provide the parts outside the CDR3, is KAGVTQTPRYLIKTRGQQVTLSCSPISGHRSVSWYQQTPGQGLQFLFEYFSETQRNKGNFPGRFSGRQFSNSRSEMNVSTLELGDSALYLCASSSDLTGTRNTEAFFGQGTRLTVV.

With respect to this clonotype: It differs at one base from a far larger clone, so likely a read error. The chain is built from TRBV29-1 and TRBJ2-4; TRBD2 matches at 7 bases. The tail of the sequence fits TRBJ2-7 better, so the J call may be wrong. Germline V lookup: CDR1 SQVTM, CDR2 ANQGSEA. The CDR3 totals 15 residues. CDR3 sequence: CSVKIGLEGAYEQYF. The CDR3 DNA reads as TGCAGCGTTAAAATTGGACTAGAGGGAGCCTACGAGCAGTACTTC.

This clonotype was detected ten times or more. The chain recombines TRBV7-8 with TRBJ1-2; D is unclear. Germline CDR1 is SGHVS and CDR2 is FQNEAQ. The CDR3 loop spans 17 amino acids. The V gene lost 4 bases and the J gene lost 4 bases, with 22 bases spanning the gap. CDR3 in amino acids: CASSYSWFTRKTYGYTF. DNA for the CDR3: TGTGCCAGCAGCTATTCATGGTTTACCCGAAAGACCTATGGCTACACCTTC.

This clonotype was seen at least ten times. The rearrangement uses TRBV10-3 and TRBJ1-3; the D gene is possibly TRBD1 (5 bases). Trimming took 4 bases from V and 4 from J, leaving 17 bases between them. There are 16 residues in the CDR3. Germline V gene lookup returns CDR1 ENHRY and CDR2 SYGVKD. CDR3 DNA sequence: TGTGCCATCAGTGCGGCGCGGCTAGGGGAGGGAAACACCATATATTTT. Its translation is CAISAARLGEGNTIYF.

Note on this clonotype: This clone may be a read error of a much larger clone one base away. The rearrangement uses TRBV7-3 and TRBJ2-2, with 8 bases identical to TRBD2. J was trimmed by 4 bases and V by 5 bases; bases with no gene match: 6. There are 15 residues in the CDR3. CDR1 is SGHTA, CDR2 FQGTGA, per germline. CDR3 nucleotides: TGTGCCAGCAGCCCCCGGACTAGCAGCACCGGGGAGCTGTTTTTT. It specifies CASSPRTSSTGELFF.

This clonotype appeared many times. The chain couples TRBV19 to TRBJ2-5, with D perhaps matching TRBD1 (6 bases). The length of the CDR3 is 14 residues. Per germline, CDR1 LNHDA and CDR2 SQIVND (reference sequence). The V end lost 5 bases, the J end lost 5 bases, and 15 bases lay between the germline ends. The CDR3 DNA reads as TGTGCCAGTAGTCCCACAGGGAATTGGGAGACCCAGTACTTC. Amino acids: CASSPTGNWETQYF.

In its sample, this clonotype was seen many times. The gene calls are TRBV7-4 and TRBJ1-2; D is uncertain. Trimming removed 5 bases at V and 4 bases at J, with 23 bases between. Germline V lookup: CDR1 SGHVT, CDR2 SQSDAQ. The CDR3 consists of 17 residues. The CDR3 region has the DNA TGTGCCAGCAGCAATTGGTGTTCAGCTCGAAAGACCTATGGCTACACCTTC. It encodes CASSNWCSARKTYGYTF.

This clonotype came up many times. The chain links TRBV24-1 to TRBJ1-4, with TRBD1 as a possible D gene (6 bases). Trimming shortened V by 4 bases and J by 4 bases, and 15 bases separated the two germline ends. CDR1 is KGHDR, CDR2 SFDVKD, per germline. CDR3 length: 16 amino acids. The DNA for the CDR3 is TGTGCCACCAGTGAGGGATCAGGGGCTTATAATGAAAAACTGTTTTTT. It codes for CATSEGSGAYNEKLFF.

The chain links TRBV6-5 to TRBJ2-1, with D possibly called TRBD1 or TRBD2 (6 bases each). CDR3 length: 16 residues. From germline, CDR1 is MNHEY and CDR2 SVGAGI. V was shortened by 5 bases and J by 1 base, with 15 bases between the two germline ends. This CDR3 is CASSPPQGLSYNEQFF. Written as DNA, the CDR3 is TGTGCCAGCAGTCCCCCACAGGGACTTTCCTACAATGAGCAGTTCTTC.

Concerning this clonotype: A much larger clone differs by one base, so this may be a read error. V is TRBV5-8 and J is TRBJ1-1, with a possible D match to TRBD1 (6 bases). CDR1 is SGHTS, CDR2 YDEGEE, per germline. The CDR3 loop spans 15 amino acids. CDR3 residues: CANSDVGGLYTEAFF. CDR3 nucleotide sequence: TGTGCCAACAGCGATGTGGGGGGCCTTTACACTGAAGCTTTCTTT.

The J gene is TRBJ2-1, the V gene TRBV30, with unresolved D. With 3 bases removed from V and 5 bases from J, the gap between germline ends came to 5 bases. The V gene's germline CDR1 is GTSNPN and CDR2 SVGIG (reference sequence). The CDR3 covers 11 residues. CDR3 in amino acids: CAWRSHNEQFF. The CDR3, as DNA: TGTGCCTGGAGATCCCACAATGAGCAGTTCTTC.

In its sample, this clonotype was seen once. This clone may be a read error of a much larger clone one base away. In DNA form, the CDR3 reads TGTGCCAGCCGCATGGGTGTCTCGCGAAAGACCTATGGCTACACCTTC. This sequence encodes CASRMGVSRKTYGYTF. The chain employs TRBV5-5 and TRBJ1-2; no firm D call. Germline V gene lookup returns CDR1 SGHKS and CDR2 YYEKEE (reference sequence). The V and J ends lost 7 bases and 4 bases respectively, with 23 bases between them. This CDR3 has 16 residues. The entire variable domain, with the rest obtained from reference TRBV5-5 and TRBJ1-2, is as follows: DAGVTQSPTHLIKTRGQQVTLRCSPISGHKSVSWYQQVLGQGPQFIFQYYEKEERGRGNFPDRFSARQFPNYSSELNVNALLLGDSALYLCASRMGVSRKTYGYTFGSGTRLTVV.

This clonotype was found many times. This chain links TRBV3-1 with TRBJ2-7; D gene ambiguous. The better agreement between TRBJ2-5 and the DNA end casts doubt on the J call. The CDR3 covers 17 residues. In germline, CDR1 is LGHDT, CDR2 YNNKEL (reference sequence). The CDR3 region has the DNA TGTGCCAGCAGCGTCTCGGGTCCCATTTCTTTCTCTGAGACCCAGTACTTC. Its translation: CASSVSGPISFSETQYF.

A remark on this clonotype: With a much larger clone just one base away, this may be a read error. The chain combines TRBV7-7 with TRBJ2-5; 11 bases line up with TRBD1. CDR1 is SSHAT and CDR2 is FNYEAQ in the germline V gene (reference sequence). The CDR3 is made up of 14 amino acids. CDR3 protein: CASSRTGGGETQCF. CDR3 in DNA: TGTGCCAGCAGCCGGACAGGGGGCGGGGAGACCCAGTGCTTC.

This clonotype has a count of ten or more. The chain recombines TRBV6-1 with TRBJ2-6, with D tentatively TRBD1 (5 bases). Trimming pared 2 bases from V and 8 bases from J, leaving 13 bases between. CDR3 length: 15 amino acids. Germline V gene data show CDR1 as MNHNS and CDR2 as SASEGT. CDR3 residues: CASSERYRISNVLTF. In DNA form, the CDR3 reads TGTGCCAGCAGTGAACGGTACAGGATTTCCAACGTCCTGACTTTC.

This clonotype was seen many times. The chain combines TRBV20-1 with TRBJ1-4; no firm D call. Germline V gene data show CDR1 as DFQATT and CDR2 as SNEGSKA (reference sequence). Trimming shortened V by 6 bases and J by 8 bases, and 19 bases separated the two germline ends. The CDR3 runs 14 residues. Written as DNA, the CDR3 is TGCAGTGCCCGGACCCCGAACCTCAGCGAAAAACTGTTTTTT. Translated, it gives CSARTPNLSEKLFF.

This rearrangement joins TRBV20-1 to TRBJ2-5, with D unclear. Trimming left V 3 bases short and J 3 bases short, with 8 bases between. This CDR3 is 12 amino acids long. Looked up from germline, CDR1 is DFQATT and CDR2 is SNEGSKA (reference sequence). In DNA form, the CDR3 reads TGCAGTGCTAGTGGTGCCGAAGAGACCCAGTACTTC. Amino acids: CSASGAEETQYF.

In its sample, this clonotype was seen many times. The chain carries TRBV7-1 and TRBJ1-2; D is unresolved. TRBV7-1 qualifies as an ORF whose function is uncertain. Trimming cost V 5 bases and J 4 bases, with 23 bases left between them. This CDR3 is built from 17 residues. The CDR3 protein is CASSILIHEGKTYGYTF. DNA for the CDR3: TGTGCCAGCAGCATACTTATTCACGAGGGAAAGACCTATGGCTACACCTTC.

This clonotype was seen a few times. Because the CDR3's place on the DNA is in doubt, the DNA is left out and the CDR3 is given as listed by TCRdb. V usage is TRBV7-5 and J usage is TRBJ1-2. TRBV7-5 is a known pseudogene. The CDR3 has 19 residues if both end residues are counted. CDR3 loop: CISVPEWCAEVGKTYGYTF.

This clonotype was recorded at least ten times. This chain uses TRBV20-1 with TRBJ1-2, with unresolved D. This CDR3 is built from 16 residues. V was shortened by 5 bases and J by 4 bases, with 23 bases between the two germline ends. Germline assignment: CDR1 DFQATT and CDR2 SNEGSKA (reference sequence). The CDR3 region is CSAEHLLFRKTYGYTF. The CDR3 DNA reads TGCAGTGCTGAACACTTGCTGTTTCGAAAGACCTATGGCTACACCTTC.

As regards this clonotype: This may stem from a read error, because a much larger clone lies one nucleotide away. CDR3 DNA: TGTGCCAGCAGCTTAACTGCTAAAAATTCACCCCTCCACTTT. This codes for CASSLTAKNSPLHF. The gene calls are TRBV7-9 and TRBJ1-6; D call uncertain. This CDR3 has 14 residues. Looked up from germline, CDR1 is SEHNR and CDR2 is FQNEAQ (reference sequence). V gave up 2 bases and J gave up 7 bases, with 9 bases separating them.

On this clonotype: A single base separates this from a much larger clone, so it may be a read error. CDR3 sequence (DNA): TGTGCCAGCGGCTTCCAGGGGGGGCAAGAGACCCAGTACTTC. It codes for CASGFQGGQETQYF. The V gene is TRBV7-3, the J gene TRBJ2-5; perhaps D is TRBD1 or TRBD2 (7 bases each). The CDR3 length is 14 residues. Looked up from germline, CDR1 is SGHTA and CDR2 is FQGTGA.

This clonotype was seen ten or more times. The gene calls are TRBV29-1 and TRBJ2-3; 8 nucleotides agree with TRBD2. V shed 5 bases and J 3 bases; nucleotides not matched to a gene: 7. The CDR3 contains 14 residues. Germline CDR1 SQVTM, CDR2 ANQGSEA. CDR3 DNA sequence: TGCAGCGTTTTCCGGGAGGGGGGAACAGATACGCAGTATTTT. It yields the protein CSVFREGGTDTQYF.

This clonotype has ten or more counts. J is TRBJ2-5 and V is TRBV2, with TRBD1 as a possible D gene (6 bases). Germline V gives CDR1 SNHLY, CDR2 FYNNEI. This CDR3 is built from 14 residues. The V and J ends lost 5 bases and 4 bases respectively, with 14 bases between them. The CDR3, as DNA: TGTGCCAGCAGTAACCGGGACATCGGAGAGACCCAGTACTTC. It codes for CASSNRDIGETQYF. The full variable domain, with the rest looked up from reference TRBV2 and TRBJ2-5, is EPEVTQTPSHQVTQMGQEVILRCVPISNHLYFYWYRQILGQKVEFLVSFYNNEISEKSEIFDDQFSVERPDGSNFTLKIRSTKLEDSAMYFCASSNRDIGETQYFGPGTRLLVL.

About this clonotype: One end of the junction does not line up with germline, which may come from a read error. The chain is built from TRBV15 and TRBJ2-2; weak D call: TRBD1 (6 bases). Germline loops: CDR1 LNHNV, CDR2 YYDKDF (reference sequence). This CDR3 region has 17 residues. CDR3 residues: CATSGETRATGTGELFF. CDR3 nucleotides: TGTGCCACCAGCGGAGAAACTAGAGCGACAGGCACCGGGGAGCTGTTTTTT.